Sequencing of this TCR beta chain was carried out in a study of shared clonotypes between healthy human individuals. Study-wide results and limits: Clonotypes shared by all four donors outscored non-shared clonotypes in generation probability.

Concerning this clone: Its cognate antigen is unknown.

The assay was immunoSEQ multiplex PCR, and TCRdb's table has in-frame clones only and misses some. Of just over 2,000,000 clones listed, 95% are singletons. Germline V gene sequence: CDR1 MGHRA, CDR2 YSYEKL. The length of the CDR3 is 15 residues. Trimming took 4 bases from V and 4 from J, leaving 16 bases between them. This sequence originates from a man younger than 35 in good health. The sequenced material came from naive CD4+ T cells sorted from blood. Noted subset: CD45RA+ positively selected. The chain carries TRBV4-1 and TRBJ2-5; D ambiguous. Written as DNA, the CDR3 is TGCGCCAGCAGCCGTCTTGAAACGGGCCTAGAGACCCAGTACTTC. Protein sequence: CASSRLETGLETQYF.